This T cell receptor beta chain was captured in a study of CD8 T cell repertoires and HIV-1 epitope variants (TCRdb year 2020). Background for the entire study: In separate culture wells, T cells were stimulated with each of twenty-five peptides that represented autologous and known Gag and Nef epitope variants. Control conditions included a CMV, EBV and flu peptide pool, the Ebola AY9 epitope as negative control, and a no-peptide well. The epitopes tested were three Gag epitope families plus Nef HW9 and YT9. T cells were enriched using the EasySep Human T Cell Enrichment Kit and were co-cultured with equal numbers of autologous T cell-negative cells serving as antigen-presenting cells. Cultures ran for about eleven days in IMDM with gentamicin, with half-media changes on days 3 and 7 adding IL-2, IL-7 and IL-15. An aliquot of 1M T cells was set aside as an uncultured baseline condition, separate from the approximately 85 T cell cultures. A total of approximately 83 T cell cultures were run, with each culture condition done in triplicate except for one peptide, which was done in duplicate.

A word on this clone: The antigen it binds to is not known. No much larger clone exists at a distance of one base, and base qualities are not known.

The EasySep Human CD8+ T Cell Enrichment Kit was used on day 10 to isolate CD8+ T cells from every culture. On the study overall, not on this receptor specifically: Several clonotypes recognized the Nef KF9 family and one clonotype recognized the HW9 family, while no responses to the TAALDMSHF plasma variant were seen. Nine or ten antigen-specific TCR beta clonotypes were identified, of which five to seven appeared to be cross-reactive for autologous or known escape epitope variants. Only TCR beta chains were identified by the assay, and proliferation to antigen, not T cell function or cytokine profile, was indicated.

From the cysteine up to the phenylalanine, the CDR3 has a length of 18 residues. Only the CDR3 DNA stays, 54 bases, in frame from base 1. TCR beta CDR3 regions were sequenced at survey depth on the immunoSEQ platform. The QIAamp DNA micro kit was used to extract genomic DNA from every cultured and uncultured CD8+ T cell population. As for how the authors treated the data: Samples with fewer than 5,000 productive reads were excluded, resulting in the removal of about 7% of the roughly 80 HIV peptide-stimulated cultures. A MANAFEST web app trimmed sequences to CDR3 and removed nonproductive sequences, CDR3s under 5 amino acids, and those not starting C or ending F/W. For a clonotype to count as antigen-specific, the clonotype had to expand relative to the no-peptide control in at least 2 of 3 replicates at FDR 0.01, and only within one epitope family. In addition, a specific clonotype needed a frequency at least fivefold higher than in wells stimulated with peptides from other epitope families. TCRdb took over this immuneACCESS table, retaining in-frame rearrangements with V and J assigned. Such tables are incomplete; in checked studies, under half of the missing clones stem from an unresolved V gene, and the remainder is unexplained. V, J and clone size derive from that table, while D and trimming were established from the DNA sequence. This sample has around 5,500 clones in its table, and about 65% of those were observed once. 43% of the sample belongs to the ten largest clones.

The sequencing input was cultured CD8+ T cells derived from PBMCs. This sequence uses TRBV21-1 and TRBJ1-4. TRBV21-1 is classified as a pseudogene. The origin of this receptor is a male donor with HIV. At the DNA level, the sequence is TGTGCCAGCAGCAAAAAGGGGCGTACTGGGGGATCGAGTGAAAAACTGTTTTTT. Its protein is CASSKKGRTGGSSEKLFF.